This passage covers 14 T cell receptor beta chains from one sample sequenced in a study of T cells in Graves' hyperthyroidism and ophthalmopathy. The CDR3 regions of TCR beta were amplified from RNA transcripts. The study used the HTBI primer set for a first-round RT-PCR of the TCR CDR3. In TCRdb, the multiplex PCR reads were re-called with MiXCR into one record per CDR3 protein. This sample has around 190,000 distinct CDR3 sequences, with 15% to 20% found just once. The sample consisted of blood. These receptors were taken from a woman aged 50 to 65 with Graves' hyperthyroidism.

Ten or more counts support this clonotype. The chain couples TRBV6-2 or TRBV6-3 to TRBJ1-2; D gene ambiguous. The CDR3 has 15 residues. Germline V lookup: CDR1 MNHEY, CDR2 SVGEGT. Trimming pared 2 bases from V and 3 bases from J, leaving 13 bases between. CDR3 region: CASSYLLPEHYGYTF. The CDR3 nucleotides read TGTGCCAGCAGTTACCTACTACCGGAGCACTATGGCTACACCTTC.

The chain links TRBV19 to TRBJ1-1, with D possibly being TRBD1 (6 bases). Germline assignment: CDR1 LNHDA and CDR2 SQIVND (reference sequence). V was clipped by 4 bases and J by 0 bases, with 9 bases between them. CDR3 length: 14 amino acids. CDR3 sequence reads: CASSTQGMNTEAFF. The CDR3 DNA sequence: TGTGCCAGTAGTACCCAGGGGATGAACACTGAAGCTTTCTTT.

This chain uses TRBV7-3 with TRBJ1-2; D may be TRBD1 (6 bases). V lost 2 bases and J 8 bases, leaving 15 bases between the germline ends. Per germline, CDR1 SGHTA and CDR2 FQGTGA. CDR3 length equals 14 residues. The CDR3 sequence: CASSLDRPRGGYTF. The CDR3 DNA reads as TGTGCCAGCAGCTTAGACAGGCCAAGAGGAGGCTACACCTTC.

This clonotype was recorded at least ten times. The CDR3 region has the DNA TGTGCCAGTAAGACAGGAAACTACGAGCAGTACTTC. The encoded protein is CASKTGNYEQYF. The rearrangement uses TRBV12-3 or TRBV12-4 and TRBJ2-7, with D maybe TRBD1 (6 bases). The CDR3 loop spans 12 amino acids. The V and J ends lost 9 bases and 3 bases respectively, with 12 bases between them.

This clonotype was seen a few times. The V call is TRBV19, the J call TRBJ2-1, with TRBD1 matching 7 bases. CDR1 is LNHDA and CDR2 is SQIVND in the germline V gene (reference sequence). The CDR3 runs 14 residues. Unmatched junction bases numbered 4, after V lost 8 bases and J lost 0 bases. The CDR3 DNA is TGTGCCAGTCTAAACAGGGGCTCCTACAATGAGCAGTTCTTC. It yields the protein CASLNRGSYNEQFF.

On this clonotype: The junction does not match germline at one end; this may be a read error. This CDR3 is CASSLGAKFTEAFF. CDR3 nucleotides: TGCGCCAGCAGCTTAGGAGCGAAATTCACTGAAGCTTTCTTT. The chain recombines TRBV7-9 with TRBJ1-1; D remains unclear. This CDR3 is built from 14 residues. From germline, CDR1 is SEHNR and CDR2 FQNEAQ (reference sequence).

This clonotype was detected ten times or more. This chain links TRBV24-1 with TRBJ2-2; 8 nucleotides line up with TRBD1. There are 15 residues in the CDR3. CDR1 KGHDR and CDR2 SFDVKD come from the germline V gene. V trimming: 5 bases; J trimming: 7 bases; junction bases outside the gene matches: 8. DNA for the CDR3: TGTGCCACCAGTGTGTTGGACAGGGAGGTCGGGGAGCTGTTTTTT. It is translated as CATSVLDREVGELFF.

In its sample, this clonotype was seen many times. V is TRBV2 and J is TRBJ2-1; D possibly uses TRBD1 or TRBD2 (5 bases each). The V end was cut by 7 bases, the J end by 3 bases, with 10 bases between. CDR1 and CDR2 (germline): SNHLY, FYNNEI. This CDR3 has 13 residues. The DNA of the CDR3 is TGTGCCAGCATTCGGGGCGGCTACAATGAGCAGTTCTTC. The encoded protein is CASIRGGYNEQFF.

Points on this clonotype: A much bigger clone sits one base away, suggesting this may be a read error. V gene TRBV6-2 or TRBV6-3 combines with J gene TRBJ2-1, with 11 nucleotides matching TRBD2. V trimming: 2 bases; J trimming: 8 bases; junction bases outside the gene matches: 2. CDR1 and CDR2 from the germline V gene are MNHEY and SVGEGT. The CDR3 covers 14 residues. The CDR3 sequence is CASSYLAGGDEQFF. The DNA of the CDR3 is TGTGCCAGCAGTTACCTAGCGGGGGGCGATGAGCAGTTCTTC.

This clonotype was seen ten or more times. CDR3 amino acids: CASSQGRNTYGYTF. CDR3 DNA sequence: TGCGCCAGCAGCCAAGGAAGGAACACCTATGGCTACACCTTC. V usage is TRBV4-1 and J usage is TRBJ1-2; D gene uncertain. Germline V gene lookup returns CDR1 MGHRA and CDR2 YSYEKL. Trimming shortened V by 1 base and J by 4 bases, and 10 bases separated the two germline ends. The CDR3 runs 14 residues.

Ten or more counts support this clonotype. The gene calls are TRBV12-3 or TRBV12-4 and TRBJ1-1; no reliable D call. The CDR3 length is 19 residues. V gave up 5 bases and J gave up 0 bases, with 25 bases separating them. CDR3 DNA: TGTGCCAGCAGTCCACGTTTAGGTCTTCGATGGAGTATGAACACTGAAGCTTTCTTT. Translated, it gives CASSPRLGLRWSMNTEAFF.

The table lists this clonotype with many counts. The chain links TRBV7-3 to TRBJ2-1; D is unresolved. V lost 4 bases and J 5 bases, leaving 9 bases between the germline ends. The CDR3 is made up of 13 amino acids. CDR1 and CDR2 from the germline V gene are SGHTA and FQGTGA. CDR3 loop: CASSSSIDNEQFF. Here the CDR3 DNA reads TGTGCCAGCAGCTCCTCTATAGACAATGAGCAGTTCTTC.

This chain's CDR3 is CSARVGQGRFNYGYTF. CDR3 nucleotides: TGCAGTGCTAGGGTCGGGCAGGGACGATTTAACTATGGCTACACCTTC. This rearrangement joins TRBV20-1 to TRBJ1-2; TRBD1 might be the D (5 bases). Deletions cut 3 bases from V and 1 base from J, with 18 bases between. Looked up from germline, CDR1 is DFQATT and CDR2 is SNEGSKA (reference sequence). The CDR3 contains 16 residues.

This clonotype was picked up many times. This rearrangement joins TRBV29-1 to TRBJ1-2; tentatively, D is TRBD1 (6 bases). The CDR3 extends over 12 amino acids. Trimming stripped 7 bases from V and 3 bases from J, with 12 bases between. CDR1 is SQVTM and CDR2 is ANQGSEA in the germline V gene. CDR3 residues: CSGRQEDYGYTF. The DNA for the CDR3 is TGCAGCGGACGACAGGAGGACTATGGCTACACCTTC. Using reference TRBV29-1 and TRBJ1-2 for the parts outside the CDR3, the full variable domain is SAVISQKPSRDICQRGTSLTIQCQVDSQVTMMFWYRQQPGQSLTLIATANQGSEATYESGFVIDKFPISRPNLTFSTLTVSNMSPEDSSIYLCSGRQEDYGYTFGSGTRLTVV.